A single sample is the source of the 16 T cell receptor beta chains below, sequenced in a study of cytomegalovirus exposure and HLA in healthy donors. 13 Jbeta primers and 60 Vbeta primers were used for the PCR. Produced via immunoSEQ multiplex PCR; TCRdb's table is partial and in-frame only. Here the sample spans fewer than 80,000 clones, about 80% being singletons. Sequencing was done on a sample of PBMCs. The receptors were gathered from a man aged 25 to 40 in good health and CMV-seronegative.

This clone appeared a few times. V is TRBV5-5 and J is TRBJ2-2, with D possibly being TRBD1 (5 bases). The germline V gene has CDR1 SGHKS and CDR2 YYEKEE (reference sequence). Trimming stripped 3 bases from V and 6 bases from J, with 6 bases between. This CDR3 is built from 12 residues. In DNA, the CDR3 is TGTGCCAGCAGCTCCAGGGCCGGGGAGCTGTTTTTT. Encoded protein: CASSSRAGELFF.

The V and J genes are TRBV7-9 and TRBJ1-5; 10 positions agree with TRBD1. Germline V gives CDR1 SEHNR, CDR2 FQNEAQ (reference sequence). The CDR3 length is 15 residues. V was pared by 6 bases and J by 4 bases, with 6 bases of the junction left unmatched. CDR3 DNA: TGTGCCAGCAGTCTGGGACAGGGGATTAATCAGCCCCAGCATTTT. Residues: CASSLGQGINQPQHF.

Concerning this clone itself: The junction and the germline gene differ at one end; a read error may be behind it. The V gene is TRBV7-2, the J gene TRBJ2-1; the match to TRBD2 covers 9 bases. Germline-derived CDR1 and CDR2 are SGHTA and FQGNSA. The CDR3 contains 16 residues. The CDR3 region has the DNA TGTGCCAGCATCTTAGGCCCTAGCGGGACCTACAATGAGCAGTTCTTC. It translates to CASILGPSGTYNEQFF.

The V call is TRBV29-1, the J call TRBJ2-7, with D uncertain. Germline CDR1 is SQVTM and CDR2 is ANQGSEA. The germline V and J ends were trimmed by 6 bases and 1 base, with 7 bases remaining between them. This CDR3 has 11 residues. CDR3 bases: TGCAGCGTCACTGTTTCCTACGAGCAGTACTTC. This encodes CSVTVSYEQYF.

The table lists this clone with a few counts. The chain uses TRBV6-1 and TRBJ2-1, with 7 bases aligning to TRBD1. CDR3 length: 13 residues. Germline CDR1 and CDR2: MNHNS and SASEGT. The V gene end was trimmed by 8 bases and the J gene end by 5 bases; junction bases not matched to a gene: 6. The CDR3, as DNA: TGTGCCAGCGGATACAGGGGAAACAATGAGCAGTTCTTC. Translated: CASGYRGNNEQFF.

V is TRBV6-5 and J is TRBJ1-5, with 7 bases aligning to TRBD1. Germline values: CDR1 MNHEY, CDR2 SVGAGI. The CDR3 contains 13 residues. J gave up 4 bases and V 6 bases, and 3 bases lay outside the gene matches. The CDR3, as DNA: TGTGCCAGCAGAGACAGGGTGAATCAGCCCCAGCATTTT. This encodes CASRDRVNQPQHF.

This chain connects TRBV5-4 to TRBJ2-4; tentative D call: TRBD1 (6 bases). Germline CDR1 reads SGHNT; CDR2 reads YYREEE (reference sequence). This CDR3 comprises 15 residues. The V gene lost 5 bases and the J gene lost 2 bases, with 14 bases spanning the gap. Here the CDR3 DNA reads TGTGCCAGCAGTTTACAGGGATCGACCAAAAACATTCAGTACTTC. As protein: CASSLQGSTKNIQYF.

CDR3 bases: TGTGCCAGCAGGCCTACAGGGGGTGGCTACACCTTC. Translation: CASRPTGGGYTF. The rearrangement joins TRBV6-5 to TRBJ1-2; 8 nucleotides line up with TRBD1. The V gene end was trimmed by 6 bases and the J gene end by 7 bases; junction bases not matched to a gene: 4. The CDR3 contains 12 residues. The germline CDR1 and CDR2 sequences are MNHEY and SVGAGI.

The table lists this clone with a few counts. The chain is built from TRBV4-3 and TRBJ2-7, with 7 bases identical to TRBD2. This CDR3 comprises 14 residues. CDR1 is LGHNA, CDR2 YSLEER, per germline. The ends lost 0 bases at V and 3 bases at J; junction bases unmatched: 2. CDR3 residues: CASSQDQRDYEQYF. CDR3 bases: TGCGCCAGCAGCCAAGATCAGCGGGACTACGAGCAGTACTTC.

This clone was seen a handful of times. The chain joins TRBV5-6 to TRBJ1-1; tentatively, D is TRBD1 (6 bases). V was clipped by 4 bases and J by 0 bases, with 13 bases between them. The CDR3 covers 15 residues. The germline gives CDR1 SGHDT, CDR2 YYEEEE. The CDR3 region has the DNA TGTGCCAGCAGCCCCACCCCAGGGGTGAACACTGAAGCTTTCTTT. It encodes CASSPTPGVNTEAFF.

The chain is built from TRBV30 and TRBJ2-1, with D possibly being TRBD2 (5 bases). Germline values: CDR1 GTSNPN, CDR2 SVGIG (reference sequence). This CDR3 spans 14 amino acids. Trimming stripped 5 bases from V and 0 bases from J, with 11 bases between. The DNA of the CDR3 is TGTGCCTGGGGAGGTTGGAGCTCCTACAATGAGCAGTTCTTC. It is translated as CAWGGWSSYNEQFF. Based on the CDR3 plus reference TRBV30 and TRBJ2-1, the full variable domain is SQTIHQWPATLVQPVGSPLSLECTVEGTSNPNLYWYRQAAGRGLQLLFYSVGIGQISSEVPQNLSASRPQDRQFILSSKKLLLSDSGFYLCAWGGWSSYNEQFFGPGTRLTVL.

The rearrangement uses TRBV4-2 and TRBJ2-7; 8 positions match TRBD2. The CDR3 is made up of 15 amino acids. Germline CDR1 reads LGHNA; CDR2 reads YNFKEQ. J was trimmed by 6 bases and V by 0 bases; bases with no gene match: 7. CDR3 nucleotides: TGTGCCAGCAGCCAAGAAGGAAGCGGGAGTAGCGAGCAGTACTTC. Residues: CASSQEGSGSSEQYF.

This clone has a handful of counts. The J gene is TRBJ1-2, the V gene TRBV15; D ambiguous. Germline V CDR1 and CDR2: LNHNV, YYDKDF (reference sequence). The length of the CDR3 is 16 residues. V was shortened by 3 bases and J by 4 bases, with 18 bases between the two germline ends. The CDR3 DNA reads as TGTGCCACCAGCAGCGCCATGGGCAAGCCTATCTATGGCTACACCTTC. Translated: CATSSAMGKPIYGYTF.

The V and J genes are TRBV6-5 and TRBJ1-1; D perhaps matches TRBD1 (5 bases). Trimming shortened V by 6 bases and J by 4 bases, and 15 bases separated the two germline ends. CDR1 is MNHEY and CDR2 is SVGAGI in the germline V gene. The CDR3 sequence is 14 residues long. The CDR3, as DNA: TGTGCCAGCAGGTTAGACCCGGGGGGCACTGAAGCTTTCTTT. Residues: CASRLDPGGTEAFF.

This clone was seen a handful of times. The chain has TRBV28 and TRBJ1-2; TRBD1 aligns across 9 bases. V shed 8 bases and J 2 bases; nucleotides not matched to a gene: 12. CDR1 is MDHEN, CDR2 SYDVKM, per germline. The CDR3 consists of 16 residues. Here the CDR3 reads CASYRGRGSRNYGYTF. CDR3 bases: TGTGCCAGCTACAGGGGGCGAGGTTCCCGAAACTATGGCTACACCTTC.

Concerning this clone itself: Relative to the germline gene, one junction end is altered; a read error may explain this. CDR3 loop: CSSSLAGLAGDNEQFF. The CDR3 nucleotides read TGTTCCAGCAGCTTAGCGGGACTAGCGGGGGACAATGAGCAGTTCTTC. J is TRBJ2-1 and V is TRBV7-9, with TRBD2 matching 14 bases. The CDR3 is 16 residues long. The V gene's germline CDR1 is SEHNR and CDR2 FQNEAQ (reference sequence).